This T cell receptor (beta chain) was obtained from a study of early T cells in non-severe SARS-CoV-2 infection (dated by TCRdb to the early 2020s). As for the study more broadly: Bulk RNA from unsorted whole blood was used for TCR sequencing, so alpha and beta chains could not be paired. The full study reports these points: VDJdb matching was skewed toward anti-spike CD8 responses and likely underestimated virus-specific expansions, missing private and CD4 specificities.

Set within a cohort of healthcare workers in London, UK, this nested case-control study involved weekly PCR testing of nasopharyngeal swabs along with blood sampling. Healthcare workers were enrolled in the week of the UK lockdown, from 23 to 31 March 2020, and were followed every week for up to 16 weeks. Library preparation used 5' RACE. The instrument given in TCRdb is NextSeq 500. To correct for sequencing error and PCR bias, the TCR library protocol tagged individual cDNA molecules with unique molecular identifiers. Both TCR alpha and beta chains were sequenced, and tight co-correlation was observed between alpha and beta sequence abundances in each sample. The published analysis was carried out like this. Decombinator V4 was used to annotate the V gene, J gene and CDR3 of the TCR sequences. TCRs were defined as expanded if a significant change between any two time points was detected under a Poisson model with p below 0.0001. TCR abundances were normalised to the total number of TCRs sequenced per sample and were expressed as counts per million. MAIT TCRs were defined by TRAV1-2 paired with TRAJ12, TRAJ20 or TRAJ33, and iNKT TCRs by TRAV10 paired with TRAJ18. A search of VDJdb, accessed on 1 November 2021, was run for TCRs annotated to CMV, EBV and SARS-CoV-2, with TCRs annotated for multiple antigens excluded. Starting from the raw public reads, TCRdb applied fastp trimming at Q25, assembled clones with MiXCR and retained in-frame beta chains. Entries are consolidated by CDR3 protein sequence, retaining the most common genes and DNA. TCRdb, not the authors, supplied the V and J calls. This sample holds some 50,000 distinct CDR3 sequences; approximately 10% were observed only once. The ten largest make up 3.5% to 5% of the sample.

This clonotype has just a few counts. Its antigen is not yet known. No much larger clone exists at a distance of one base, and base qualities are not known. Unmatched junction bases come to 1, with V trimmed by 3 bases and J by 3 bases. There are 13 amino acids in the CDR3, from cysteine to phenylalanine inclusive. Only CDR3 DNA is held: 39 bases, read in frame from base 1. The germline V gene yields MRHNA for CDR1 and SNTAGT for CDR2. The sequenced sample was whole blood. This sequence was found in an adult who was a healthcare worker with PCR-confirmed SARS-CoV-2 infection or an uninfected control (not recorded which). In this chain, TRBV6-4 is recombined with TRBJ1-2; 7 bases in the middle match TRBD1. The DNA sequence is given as TGTGCCAGCAGTGAGGGACAGCACTATGGCTACACCTTC. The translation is CASSEGQHYGYTF.